This record concerns one T cell receptor (beta chain) sequence. The antigen is not known. CDR3 length equals 13 residues. Trimming removed 5 bases from V and 3 bases from J, with 10 bases in between. CDR1 is SQVTM, CDR2 ANQGSEA, per germline. The data belong to a study of human T cells and chemical hapten exposure. Regarding the study as a whole: Sensitization with DPC brought no change to TCRs above 1 in 1000 in frequency. Significantly greater numbers of large CDR3 similarity clusters came from expanded TCRs than from controls.

TCRdb re-derived calls from the RACE reads in MiXCR, one entry per CDR3 protein. The sample records under 120,000 distinct CDR3 sequences, roughly 9.6% being singletons. The time point: patch test 1, 2 weeks after DPC sensitization. Treatment given: therapeutic diphenylcyclopropenone sensitization with weekly scalp DPC. The rearrangement joins TRBV29-1 to TRBJ1-4, with D hard to call. The sequence was collected from a woman in her thirties or forties with alopecia areata. Some clones in this sample may be carry-over from other donors' samples. The material was whole blood, obtained in connection with sensitization to the hapten diphenylcyclopropenone (DPC). Written as DNA, the CDR3 is TGCAGCGTTAAAGGTGGCTCTAATGAAAAACTGTTTTTT. Protein product: CSVKGGSNEKLFF. Full variable domain (outside the CDR3, taken from reference TRBV29-1 and TRBJ1-4): SAVISQKPSRDICQRGTSLTIQCQVDSQVTMMFWYRQQPGQSLTLIATANQGSEATYESGFVIDKFPISRPNLTFSTLTVSNMSPEDSSIYLCSVKGGSNEKLFFGSGTQLSVL.